Presented here are 30 T cell receptor beta chains from one specimen sequenced in a study of cytomegalovirus exposure and HLA in healthy donors. The PCR ran on 60 Vbeta and 13 Jbeta primers. Assay: immunoSEQ multiplex PCR; the TCRdb copy retains only in-frame clones and omits some. Seen in this sample are more than 95,000 clones; the ten most common clones hold approximately 0.93%. Specimen: PBMCs. The receptors derive from a man aged 18 to 30 in good health and CMV-seronegative.

The V call is TRBV30, the J call TRBJ2-1; 7 bases fit TRBD1. J was trimmed by 4 bases and V by 0 bases; bases with no gene match: 6. CDR3 length equals 15 residues. Per the germline V gene, CDR1 is GTSNPN and CDR2 is SVGIG (reference sequence). DNA of the CDR3: TGTGCCTGGAGTGTAACAGGGGATCTGTACAATGAGCAGTTCTTC. It codes for CAWSVTGDLYNEQFF.

The chain carries TRBV6-5 and TRBJ1-2; 7 nucleotides match TRBD1. This CDR3 is built from 14 residues. The J segment lost 2 bases and the V segment lost 8 bases, leaving 8 bases of the junction unmatched. Germline V gene sequence: CDR1 MNHEY, CDR2 SVGAGI. CDR3 sequence reads: CASQPQGGNYGYTF. The CDR3 DNA follows: TGTGCCAGCCAACCTCAGGGGGGCAACTATGGCTACACCTTC.

The chain uses TRBV9 and TRBJ2-7; unclear D gene. Trimming removed 0 bases at V and 4 bases at J, with 11 bases between. The V gene's germline CDR1 is SGDLS and CDR2 YYNGEE. CDR3 size: 14 residues. Here the CDR3 DNA reads TGTGCCAGCAGCGTAGTGGTAACGGAGTACGAGCAGTACTTC. The encoded protein is CASSVVVTEYEQYF.

This chain links TRBV6-1 with TRBJ1-6; weak D call: TRBD1 (6 bases). The CDR3 loop spans 20 amino acids. CDR1 is MNHNS and CDR2 is SASEGT in the germline V gene. Deletions cut 2 bases from V and 0 bases from J, with 20 bases between. This CDR3 reads CASSEQYATGYTSYNSPLHF. As DNA, the CDR3 is TGTGCCAGCAGTGAACAATACGCGACAGGCTATACCTCCTATAATTCACCCCTCCACTTT.

This chain connects TRBV2 to TRBJ1-3; D uncertain. V lost 4 bases and J 0 bases, leaving 7 bases between the germline ends. Germline CDR1 and CDR2: SNHLY and FYNNEI. CDR3 length equals 14 residues. This CDR3 reads CASSAVLSGNTIYF. CDR3 nucleotides: TGTGCCAGCAGTGCCGTCCTCTCTGGAAACACCATATATTTT.

The CDR3 region is CAWRQTSSGNTIYF. CDR3 DNA sequence: TGTGCCTGGCGACAGACTAGCTCTGGAAACACCATATATTTT. The chain has TRBV30 and TRBJ1-3, with D possibly matching TRBD1 (5 bases). Germline assignment: CDR1 GTSNPN and CDR2 SVGIG (reference sequence). The CDR3 loop spans 14 amino acids. V was trimmed by 5 bases and J by 0 bases, leaving 11 bases between them.

V and J are TRBV10-3 and TRBJ1-1, with TRBD1 matching over 7 bases. From germline, CDR1 is ENHRY and CDR2 SYGVKD. The CDR3 is 14 residues long. Unmatched junction bases numbered 5, after V lost 6 bases and J lost 1 base. The CDR3, as DNA: TGTGCCATCAGGTTTGGACAGGAGAACACTGAAGCTTTCTTT. The encoded protein is CAIRFGQENTEAFF.

The V and J genes are TRBV28 and TRBJ2-3, with TRBD1 matching 7 bases. Germline CDR1 reads MDHEN; CDR2 reads SYDVKM. The length of the CDR3 is 13 residues. The V gene end was trimmed by 5 bases and the J gene end by 4 bases; junction bases not matched to a gene: 3. The DNA of the CDR3 is TGTGCCAGCAGTCTTCAGGGGGCAGATACGCAGTATTTT. It codes for CASSLQGADTQYF. Drawing the rest from reference TRBV28 and TRBJ2-3, the complete variable domain is DVKVTQSSRYLVKRTGEKVFLECVQDMDHENMFWYRQDPGLGLRLIYFSYDVKMKEKGDIPEGYSVSREKKERFSLILESASTNQTSMYLCASSLQGADTQYFGPGTRLTVL.

The V and J genes are TRBV27 and TRBJ1-5; D is uncertain. Germline V gene sequence: CDR1 MNHEY, CDR2 SMNVEV (reference sequence). The CDR3 extends over 13 amino acids. V lost 2 bases and J lost 5, with 7 bases in between. CDR3 sequence reads: CASSLTFDQPQHF. The CDR3 coding sequence is TGTGCCAGCAGTTTAACATTTGATCAGCCCCAGCATTTT.

This chain joins TRBV2 and TRBJ2-5; TRBD1 might be the D (6 bases). CDR1 and CDR2 from the germline V gene are SNHLY and FYNNEI. V lost 7 bases to trimming and J lost 4 bases, with 19 bases between them. CDR3 length: 15 residues. The CDR3 sequence is CASNSGWGRSETQYF. CDR3 coding DNA: TGTGCCAGCAACTCCGGATGGGGGCGTTCAGAGACCCAGTACTTC.

The chain is built from TRBV5-5 and TRBJ1-6; D possibly corresponds to TRBD1 (6 bases). Germline CDR1 reads SGHKS; CDR2 reads YYEKEE (reference sequence). The CDR3 runs to 18 residues. Between the trimmed V and J ends, which lost 1 base and 2 bases, there was a span of 16 bases. The CDR3 spells CASSLTRTAVPYNSPLHF. The CDR3 DNA reads as TGTGCCAGCAGCTTGACCCGGACAGCGGTCCCCTATAATTCACCCCTCCACTTT.

The V and J genes are TRBV27 and TRBJ2-3; TRBD1 aligns across 8 bases. CDR1 and CDR2 from the germline V gene are MNHEY and SMNVEV (reference sequence). Trimming cost V 6 bases and J 4 bases; bases outside gene matches: 6. The CDR3 covers 14 residues. The CDR3 DNA reads as TGTGCCAGCAGCTGGGACAGGTACGCAGATACGCAGTATTTT. Protein product: CASSWDRYADTQYF.

The J gene is TRBJ1-2, the V gene TRBV30, with D perhaps matching TRBD1 (5 bases). The CDR3 extends over 14 amino acids. Germline V gene sequence: CDR1 GTSNPN, CDR2 SVGIG (reference sequence). The V end was cut by 1 base, the J end by 4 bases, with 13 bases between. This CDR3 is CAWSGLTGIYGYTF. The DNA of the CDR3 is TGTGCCTGGAGTGGGTTAACAGGCATCTATGGCTACACCTTC.

V gene TRBV4-1 combines with J gene TRBJ1-5, with D uncertain. The length of the CDR3 is 12 residues. Trimming stripped 3 bases from V and 9 bases from J, with 9 bases between. Per the germline V gene, CDR1 is MGHRA and CDR2 is YSYEKL. The CDR3 sequence: CASSHPLGPQHF. In nucleotides, the CDR3 is TGCGCCAGCAGCCACCCACTAGGGCCCCAGCATTTT.

The CDR3 sequence: CASSITGVGETQYF. CDR3 sequence (DNA): TGCGCCAGCAGCATAACAGGGGTTGGAGAGACCCAGTACTTC. The chain employs TRBV5-1 and TRBJ2-5; 7 bases are a match to TRBD1. The CDR3 is 14 residues long. Germline values: CDR1 SGHRS, CDR2 YFSETQ. The V and J ends lost 4 bases and 4 bases, in that order; junction bases with no gene match: 7.

The rearrangement links TRBV6-5 to TRBJ1-5; D may be TRBD1 (6 bases). CDR1 is MNHEY and CDR2 is SVGAGI in the germline V gene. This CDR3 is 13 amino acids long. The V and J ends lost 6 bases and 2 bases respectively, with 8 bases between them. The CDR3 spells CASRRQGNQPQHF. In DNA form, the CDR3 reads TGTGCCAGCAGACGACAGGGCAATCAGCCCCAGCATTTT.

A remark on this clone: At one end the junction does not follow the germline gene, possibly because of a read error. The chain's CDR3 is CAGSKKGEGGNTIYF. CDR3 coding DNA: TGTGCCGGGAGTAAGAAGGGGGAAGGGGGAAACACCATATATTTT. This chain links TRBV30 with TRBJ1-3; D is perhaps TRBD1 (6 bases). This CDR3 comprises 15 residues. The germline V gene encodes CDR1 GTSNPN and CDR2 SVGIG (reference sequence).

This chain links TRBV27 with TRBJ2-1, with 14 bases matching TRBD2. J was trimmed by 7 bases and V by 6 bases; bases with no gene match: 8. This CDR3 comprises 16 residues. CDR1 is MNHEY, CDR2 SMNVEV, per germline (reference sequence). The CDR3 DNA reads as TGTGCCAGCAGCTCGGGACTAGCGGGAGCAAGTAATGAGCAGTTCTTC. This gives the protein CASSSGLAGASNEQFF.

The J gene is TRBJ2-3, the V gene TRBV28; TRBD2 matches at 7 bases. The length of the CDR3 is 15 residues. V dropped 2 bases and J dropped 5; count of bases not matched to a gene: 7. CDR1 MDHEN and CDR2 SYDVKM come from the germline V gene. For the CDR3, the DNA is TGTGCCAGCAGTTTAGTTAGCGGGCGGGAAGATACGCAGTATTTT. Translating gives CASSLVSGREDTQYF.

V usage is TRBV6-5 and J usage is TRBJ1-1; a possible D gene is TRBD1 (5 bases). Germline CDR1 reads MNHEY; CDR2 reads SVGAGI. The V and J ends lost 1 base and 4 bases respectively, with 10 bases between them. The length of the CDR3 is 14 residues. The CDR3 loop is CASSYFQGSTEAFF. The CDR3 DNA reads as TGTGCCAGCAGTTACTTCCAGGGTTCCACTGAAGCTTTCTTT.

V and J are TRBV25-1 and TRBJ1-1; no firm D call. This CDR3 region has 16 residues. Germline CDR1 and CDR2: MGHDK and SYGVNS. The germline V and J ends were trimmed by 1 base and 1 base, with 13 bases remaining between them. The CDR3 sequence is CASSELRNNGNTEAFF. As DNA, the CDR3 is TGTGCCAGCAGTGAATTGAGGAACAATGGGAACACTGAAGCTTTCTTT.

The chain links TRBV10-3 to TRBJ2-5; 9 nucleotides agree with TRBD2. The germline V gene has CDR1 ENHRY and CDR2 SYGVKD. The V and J ends lost 5 bases and 4 bases, in that order; junction bases with no gene match: 2. The CDR3 sequence is 13 residues long. The CDR3 coding sequence is TGTGCCATCAGTAGCGGGGGGAGAGAGACCCAGTACTTC. Translating it yields CAISSGGRETQYF.

About this clone: Different DNA sequences within this sample yield the same CDR3. The CDR3 is CAWSRTGGWTEAFF. The CDR3 DNA is TGTGCCTGGAGCCGCACAGGGGGCTGGACTGAAGCTTTCTTT. The chain uses TRBV30 and TRBJ1-1, with 9 bases identical to TRBD1. Germline trimming cut 3 bases from V and 5 bases from J; bases unmatched to any gene: 7. The length of the CDR3 is 14 residues. Germline V lookup: CDR1 GTSNPN, CDR2 SVGIG (reference sequence).

V gene TRBV6-5 combines with J gene TRBJ1-1; 8 bases are shared with TRBD1. V shed 4 bases and J 1 base; nucleotides not matched to a gene: 5. Per the germline V gene, CDR1 is MNHEY and CDR2 is SVGAGI. CDR3 size: 15 residues. Here the CDR3 reads CASSSRTGWNTEAFF. The CDR3 bases are TGTGCCAGCAGTTCCCGGACAGGGTGGAACACTGAAGCTTTCTTT.

The chain links TRBV30 to TRBJ1-6, with D unclear. The CDR3 has 15 amino acids. Germline V gives CDR1 GTSNPN, CDR2 SVGIG (reference sequence). V dropped 2 bases and J dropped 2 bases, with 10 bases sitting between them. CDR3 bases: TGTGCCTGGAGTTCCGGAGGGACCTATAATTCACCCCTCCACTTT. Protein sequence: CAWSSGGTYNSPLHF.

The chain links TRBV6-5 to TRBJ1-6, with 10 bases that match TRBD1. The CDR3 runs to 16 residues. Germline CDR1 MNHEY, CDR2 SVGAGI. Losses at the gene ends were 1 base for V and 6 bases for J; bases not matched to a gene: 3. The CDR3 here is CASSYFGTGVNSPLHF. In DNA, the CDR3 is TGTGCCAGCAGTTACTTTGGGACAGGGGTTAATTCACCCCTCCACTTT.

The chain joins TRBV2 to TRBJ2-1; TRBD2 is a possible D gene (6 bases). The CDR3 contains 14 residues. The germline V and J ends were trimmed by 8 bases and 8 bases, with 19 bases remaining between them. CDR1 is SNHLY and CDR2 is FYNNEI in the germline V gene. The CDR3 coding sequence is TGTGCCAGCGGACTTCTTTGGGGGGACGATGAGCAGTTCTTC. It encodes CASGLLWGDDEQFF.

The DNA of the CDR3 is TGTGCCAGCAGTTCCAGGGACAGGGGTTACAATGAGCAGTTCTTC. Protein product: CASSSRDRGYNEQFF. The rearrangement links TRBV9 to TRBJ2-1, with 10 nucleotides matching TRBD1. The CDR3 covers 15 residues. The germline gives CDR1 SGDLS, CDR2 YYNGEE. V was pared by 5 bases and J by 4 bases, with 6 bases of the junction left unmatched.

The V call is TRBV30, the J call TRBJ2-7, with D tentatively TRBD2 (5 bases). Per the germline V gene, CDR1 is GTSNPN and CDR2 is SVGIG (reference sequence). This CDR3 is 15 amino acids long. V was cut by 0 bases and J by 0 bases, with 12 bases left in between. Here the CDR3 reads CAWSVRRVRSYEQYF. CDR3 bases: TGTGCCTGGAGTGTACGGCGGGTTCGCTCCTACGAGCAGTACTTC. Full variable domain (missing parts from reference TRBV30 and TRBJ2-7): SQTIHQWPATLVQPVGSPLSLECTVEGTSNPNLYWYRQAAGRGLQLLFYSVGIGQISSEVPQNLSASRPQDRQFILSSKKLLLSDSGFYLCAWSVRRVRSYEQYFGPGTRLTVT.

This chain uses TRBV7-2 with TRBJ2-2; maybe TRBD1 (5 bases). Between the trimmed V and J ends, which lost 7 bases and 10 bases, there was a span of 13 bases. The CDR3 length is 12 residues. CDR1 SGHTA and CDR2 FQGNSA come from the germline V gene. CDR3 in DNA: TGTGCCAGCAAATCAGGGTACACGGAGCTGTTTTTT. Translation: CASKSGYTELFF. Combining the CDR3 with reference TRBV7-2 and TRBJ2-2 gives the whole variable domain GAGVSQSPSNKVTEKGKDVELRCDPISGHTALYWYRQSLGQGLEFLIYFQGNSAPDKSGLPSDRFSAERTGGSVSTLTIQRTQQEDSAVYLCASKSGYTELFFGEGSRLTVL.